Each of the 26 T cell receptor beta chains below was sequenced from the same sample in a study of T cells in Graves' hyperthyroidism and ophthalmopathy. Amplified TCR beta CDR3 regions came from RNA transcripts. First-round RT-PCR of the TCR CDR3 relied on the HTBI primer set. TCRdb re-called the multiplex PCR reads with MiXCR, one entry per CDR3 protein. The data show a few hundred thousand distinct CDR3 sequences, around 20% seen once. The sample taken for sequencing was blood. These receptors were collected from a young man with Graves' hyperthyroidism.

A word on this clonotype: A much larger clone lies a single base off, so this may be a read error. The chain uses TRBV4-1 and TRBJ2-5; 8 bases fit TRBD1. The CDR3 length is 14 residues. Germline loops: CDR1 MGHRA, CDR2 YSYEKL. V trimming: 3 bases; J trimming: 6 bases; junction bases outside the gene matches: 6. The CDR3 DNA follows: TGCGCCAGCAGCCATGGACAGGGTGGGCAGACCCAGTACTTC. This codes for CASSHGQGGQTQYF.

The table lists this clonotype with many counts. The J gene is TRBJ1-2, the V gene TRBV12-3 or TRBV12-4, with 7 nucleotides matching TRBD1. This CDR3 is built from 15 residues. Germline trimming cut 5 bases from V and 4 bases from J; bases unmatched to any gene: 10. CDR3 nucleotide sequence: TGTGCCAGCAGTCCTGACAGGGATATCGGCTATGGCTACACCTTC. It yields the protein CASSPDRDIGYGYTF.

This clonotype has at least ten counts. The chain links TRBV14 to TRBJ2-2; the match to TRBD2 covers 11 bases. J lost 3 bases, V lost 3 bases, and 9 bases had no gene match. Germline loops: CDR1 SGHDN, CDR2 FVKESK. The CDR3 is 18 amino acids. The CDR3 DNA follows: TGTGCCAGCAGCCAGTATGAACTAGCGGGGGCCTACACCGGGGAGCTGTTTTTT. Translating gives CASSQYELAGAYTGELFF.

The sample holds a few counts of this clonotype. This CDR3 is CASSLQTAGVQETQYF. The CDR3 coding sequence is TGCGCCAGCAGCCTCCAAACCGCGGGGGTCCAAGAGACCCAGTACTTC. The V and J genes are TRBV4-1 and TRBJ2-5; 7 positions match TRBD2. In germline, CDR1 is MGHRA, CDR2 YSYEKL. CDR3 length equals 16 residues. Trimming removed 4 bases from V and 1 base from J; junction bases left unmatched: 9.

This clonotype was seen at least ten times. This chain joins TRBV6-4 and TRBJ2-2, with 11 bases that match TRBD1. From germline, CDR1 is MRHNA and CDR2 SNTAGT. V was clipped by 6 bases and J by 2 bases; unmatched bases: 2. CDR3 length: 15 amino acids. The CDR3, as DNA: TGTGCCAGCAGCTGGACAGGGGGCAACACCGGGGAGCTGTTTTTT. Protein product: CASSWTGGNTGELFF.

This clonotype was seen repeatedly, ten times or more. The V gene is TRBV6-2 or TRBV6-3, the J gene TRBJ2-7; 10 bases fit TRBD1. The CDR3 sequence is 18 residues long. Germline V gives CDR1 MNHEY, CDR2 SVGEGT. Trimming cost V 9 bases and J 6 bases; bases outside gene matches: 23. CDR3 in DNA: TGTGCCAGTGCAGGAGGGGGACAGGGGATCATCGAGTTGGGCGAGCAGTACTTC. Amino acid sequence: CASAGGGQGIIELGEQYF.

This chain connects TRBV12-3 or TRBV12-4 to TRBJ1-2; TRBD1 might be the D (5 bases). With 6 bases removed from V and 5 bases from J, the gap between germline ends came to 28 bases. The CDR3 consists of 18 residues. This chain's CDR3 is CASSRWGGAMGLMYGYTF. In DNA form, the CDR3 reads TGTGCCAGCAGCCGATGGGGTGGGGCAATGGGGCTGATGTATGGCTACACCTTC.

This clonotype was seen at least ten times. The gene calls are TRBV6-1 and TRBJ2-5; TRBD2 matches at 8 bases. Trimming at V came to 11 bases and at J to 2 bases, leaving 13 bases not matched to a gene. CDR1 MNHNS and CDR2 SASEGT come from the germline V gene. The CDR3 has 15 residues. CDR3 bases: TGTGCCTCCTCCCCGACGGGGGGGGGGCAAGAGACCCAGTACTTC. Residues: CASSPTGGGQETQYF.

This clonotype was observed many times. The rearrangement links TRBV28 to TRBJ1-5; D not certain. This CDR3 spans 13 amino acids. V shed 6 bases and J shed 4 bases, with 10 bases lying between them. Germline V gives CDR1 MDHEN, CDR2 SYDVKM. The CDR3 nucleotides are TGTGCCAGCAGCCTCTCTCTTAATCAGCCCCAGCATTTT. Residues: CASSLSLNQPQHF.

This clonotype was counted many times. This chain joins TRBV28 and TRBJ1-5; D remains unclear. The V end lost 4 bases, the J end lost 4 bases, and 14 bases lay between the germline ends. The CDR3 is 15 amino acids. From germline, CDR1 is MDHEN and CDR2 SYDVKM. The chain's CDR3 is CASSSLGEANQPQHF. The CDR3 region has the DNA TGTGCCAGCAGTTCCCTCGGAGAGGCGAATCAGCCCCAGCATTTT.

A few counts support this clonotype. A much bigger clone sits one base away, suggesting this may be a read error. The chain couples TRBV2 to TRBJ2-5, with 7 bases identical to TRBD1. CDR3 size: 18 residues. The germline CDR1 and CDR2 sequences are SNHLY and FYNNEI. V shed 6 bases and J 9 bases; nucleotides not matched to a gene: 25. CDR3 sequence reads: CASSGAANWGTAQEAQYF. As DNA, the CDR3 is TGTGCCAGCAGCGGTGCGGCGAACTGGGGGACAGCGCAGGAGGCCCAGTACTTC.

This clonotype was counted at least ten times. The chain couples TRBV7-6 to TRBJ1-2; D gene unclear. Germline CDR1 reads SGHVS; CDR2 reads FNYEAQ. V lost 1 base, J lost 3 bases, and 9 bases lay in between. The CDR3 contains 14 residues. This CDR3 reads CASSLDSPYYGYTF. In DNA form, the CDR3 reads TGTGCCAGCAGCTTAGACAGCCCATACTATGGCTACACCTTC. Based on the CDR3 plus reference TRBV7-6 and TRBJ1-2, the full variable domain is GAGVSQSPRYKVTKRGQDVALRCDPISGHVSLYWYRQALGQGPEFLTYFNYEAQQDKSGLPNDRFSAERPEGSISTLTIQRTEQRDSAMYRCASSLDSPYYGYTFGSGTRLTVV.

The gene calls are TRBV6-1 and TRBJ1-2; 7 bases agree with TRBD1. Germline CDR1 reads MNHNS; CDR2 reads SASEGT. This CDR3 spans 16 amino acids. The junction had 18 bases not matched to a gene; V was cut back by 7 bases and J by 7 bases. The CDR3 protein is CASTNFDRERNGGYTF. CDR3 nucleotide sequence: TGTGCCAGCACCAATTTTGACAGGGAGAGAAATGGTGGCTACACCTTC.

This clonotype appeared a single time. This chain joins TRBV29-1 and TRBJ1-1; the match to TRBD1 covers 7 bases. Germline assignment: CDR1 SQVTM and CDR2 ANQGSEA. Trimming cost V 6 bases and J 2 bases; bases outside gene matches: 3. The CDR3 covers 12 residues. CDR3 sequence reads: CSVDRTNTEAFF. CDR3 bases: TGCAGCGTGGACAGGACAAACACTGAAGCTTTCTTT.

This clonotype was detected ten times or more. The chain uses TRBV12-3 or TRBV12-4 and TRBJ2-5; D is unresolved. V was clipped by 2 bases and J by 1 base, with 5 bases between them. The CDR3 loop spans 13 amino acids. This CDR3 is CASSLTAQETQYF. The CDR3 nucleotides are TGTGCCAGCAGTTTAACCGCCCAAGAGACCCAGTACTTC.

This clonotype was seen many times. The chain joins TRBV12-3 or TRBV12-4 to TRBJ2-7; D is perhaps TRBD2 (6 bases). The CDR3 consists of 11 residues. V gave up 4 bases and J gave up 9 bases, with 10 bases separating them. The DNA for the CDR3 is TGTGCCAGCAGTTCGACTAGACTGCAGTACTTC. Its protein is CASSSTRLQYF.

Regarding this clonotype: A much larger clone differs from this one at a single base, so this may be a read error. V is TRBV19 and J is TRBJ1-1; TRBD1 is a possible D gene (5 bases). Germline CDR1 is LNHDA and CDR2 is SQIVND (reference sequence). The CDR3 is 13 amino acids. The CDR3 DNA reads TGTGCCAGTAACCCCGGGGGGGTTCGGGAAGCTTGCTTT. Its protein product is CASNPGGVREACF.

This clonotype was seen at least ten times. The rearrangement joins TRBV28 to TRBJ2-5; either TRBD1 or TRBD2 may supply D (5 bases each). Germline CDR1 and CDR2: MDHEN and SYDVKM. The V end was cut by 2 bases, the J end by 3 bases, with 10 bases between. The CDR3 loop spans 14 amino acids. Here the CDR3 DNA reads TGTGCCAGCAGTTTAATCCGGGGCGAAGAGACCCAGTACTTC. Its translation: CASSLIRGEETQYF.

Ten or more counts support this clonotype. The chain combines TRBV10-2 with TRBJ2-2, with D unresolved. The CDR3 covers 14 residues. CDR1 and CDR2 from the germline V gene are WSHSY and SAAADI. V was shortened by 7 bases and J by 9 bases, with 18 bases between the two germline ends. CDR3 amino acids: CASTDGRLPWELFF. The DNA for the CDR3 is TGCGCCAGCACGGACGGCAGACTGCCGTGGGAGCTGTTTTTT.

This clonotype was seen repeatedly, ten times or more. The J gene is TRBJ2-5, the V gene TRBV27; TRBD1 agrees at 9 bases. CDR3 size: 14 residues. The germline CDR1 and CDR2 sequences are MNHEY and SMNVEV (reference sequence). J was trimmed by 2 bases and V by 10 bases; bases with no gene match: 8. The CDR3 protein is CAKVEGQGQETQYF. The CDR3 DNA follows: TGTGCCAAAGTGGAGGGACAGGGACAAGAGACCCAGTACTTC.

As concerns this clonotype: This may be a read error: a much more frequent sequence differs by one nucleotide. This rearrangement joins TRBV5-1 to TRBJ1-2, with a weak D call TRBD1 (5 bases). This CDR3 is 13 amino acids long. CDR1 is SGHRS, CDR2 YFSETQ, per germline. Trimming cost V 4 bases and J 4 bases, with 11 bases left between them. CDR3 nucleotide sequence: TGCGCCAGCAGCGTGCGACAGACCTATGGCTACACCTTC. Amino acids: CASSVRQTYGYTF. Based on the CDR3 plus reference TRBV5-1 and TRBJ1-2, the full variable domain is KAGVTQTPRYLIKTRGQQVTLSCSPISGHRSVSWYQQTPGQGLQFLFEYFSETQRNKGNFPGRFSGRQFSNSRSEMNVSTLELGDSALYLCASSVRQTYGYTFGSGTRLTVV.

This clonotype was detected many times. The genes are TRBV6-1 and TRBJ2-7, with D hard to call. Trimming took off 3 bases at V and 3 bases at J, with 6 bases between the two ends. The CDR3 runs to 12 residues. Germline CDR1 MNHNS, CDR2 SASEGT. In DNA, the CDR3 is TGTGCCAGCAGTGATCGTTACTACGAGCAGTACTTC. Encoded protein: CASSDRYYEQYF.

The chain carries TRBV5-1 and TRBJ2-4, with D tentatively TRBD2 (7 bases). This CDR3 has 16 amino acids. V was shortened by 0 bases and J by 2 bases, with 12 bases between the two germline ends. In germline, CDR1 is SGHRS, CDR2 YFSETQ. CDR3: CASSLGPGGTKNIQYF. CDR3 DNA: TGCGCCAGCAGCTTGGGTCCGGGGGGCACCAAAAACATTCAGTACTTC.

This clonotype occurred many times. V and J are TRBV12-5 and TRBJ2-2; a possible D gene is TRBD1 (6 bases). CDR3 length equals 16 residues. V was clipped by 0 bases and J by 3 bases, with 11 bases between them. Germline V CDR1 and CDR2: LGHNT, FRNRAP. CDR3 amino acids: CASGLVAGAYTGELFF. The CDR3 region has the DNA TGTGCTAGTGGTTTGGTAGCAGGGGCGTACACCGGGGAGCTGTTTTTT. Based on the CDR3 plus reference TRBV12-5 and TRBJ2-2, the full variable domain is DARVTQTPRHKVTEMGQEVTMRCQPILGHNTVFWYRQTMMQGLELLAYFRNRAPLDDSGMPKDRFSAEMPDATLATLKIQPSEPRDSAVYFCASGLVAGAYTGELFFGEGSRLTVL.

This clonotype has a count of ten or more. This CDR3 is CASSFKRQGARNIQYF. The CDR3 bases are TGTGCCAGCAGCTTCAAAAGACAGGGGGCTAGGAACATTCAGTACTTC. V usage is TRBV13 and J usage is TRBJ2-4; 10 bases are a match to TRBD1. V was pared by 3 bases and J by 7 bases, with 9 bases of the junction left unmatched. The CDR3 has 16 amino acids. Germline loops: CDR1 PRHDT, CDR2 FYEKMQ (reference sequence).

This clonotype came up many times. The V and J genes are TRBV10-1 and TRBJ1-5; D may be TRBD1 (6 bases). Between the trimmed V and J ends, which lost 4 bases and 4 bases, there was a span of 11 bases. Germline loops: CDR1 WNHNN, CDR2 SYGVQD (reference sequence). The CDR3 consists of 14 residues. CDR3 loop: CASSGTAGNQPQHF. CDR3 in DNA: TGCGCCAGCAGTGGGACAGCCGGAAATCAGCCCCAGCATTTT.